The T cell receptor beta chain described here comes from a study of T cell clones after liver transplantation. Study context: Samples came from ITN030ST, which attempted immunosuppression withdrawal within 2 years of liver transplantation.

The assay was immunoSEQ multiplex PCR, and TCRdb's table has in-frame clones only and misses some. Altogether 85,000 to 130,000 clones are present, 82% being singletons, with the ten largest covering 0.8% to 1%. The V gene's germline CDR1 is SGHKS and CDR2 YYEKEE (reference sequence). This CDR3 has 11 amino acids. V gave up 4 bases and J gave up 6 bases, with 2 bases separating them. Thawed unstimulated PBMCs were FACS-sorted by CD3, CD4 and CD8 into two populations. This rearrangement joins TRBV5-5 to TRBJ1-6, with D unresolved. The source material was CD4+ T cells from blood, sampled before liver transplant. The origin of this receptor is a human donor who received a liver transplant. The DNA for the CDR3 is TGTGCCAGCAGCGGTAATTCACCCCTCCACTTT. It encodes CASSGNSPLHF.